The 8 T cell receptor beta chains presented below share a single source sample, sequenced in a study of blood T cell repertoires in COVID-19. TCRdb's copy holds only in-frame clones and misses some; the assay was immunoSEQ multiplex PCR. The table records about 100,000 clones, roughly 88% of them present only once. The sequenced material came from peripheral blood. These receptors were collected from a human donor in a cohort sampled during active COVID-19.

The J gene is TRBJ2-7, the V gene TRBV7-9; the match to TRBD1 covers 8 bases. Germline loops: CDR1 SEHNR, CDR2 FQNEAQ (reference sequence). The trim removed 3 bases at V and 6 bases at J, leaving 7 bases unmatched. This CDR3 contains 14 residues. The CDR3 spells CASSLTGTGGEQYF. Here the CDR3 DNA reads TGTGCCAGCAGCTTGACCGGGACAGGTGGCGAGCAGTACTTC. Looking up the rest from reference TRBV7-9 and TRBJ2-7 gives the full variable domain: DTGVSQNPRHKITKRGQNVTFRCDPISEHNRLYWYRQTLGQGPEFLTYFQNEAQLEKSRLLSDRFSAERPKGSFSTLEIQRTEQGDSAMYLCASSLTGTGGEQYFGPGTRLTVT.

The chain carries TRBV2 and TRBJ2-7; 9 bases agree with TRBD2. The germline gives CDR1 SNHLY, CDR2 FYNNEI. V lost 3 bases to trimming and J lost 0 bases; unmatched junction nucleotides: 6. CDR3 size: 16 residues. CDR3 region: CASSDVAGVFSYEQYF. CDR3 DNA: TGTGCCAGCAGTGATGTAGCGGGAGTATTCTCCTACGAGCAGTACTTC.

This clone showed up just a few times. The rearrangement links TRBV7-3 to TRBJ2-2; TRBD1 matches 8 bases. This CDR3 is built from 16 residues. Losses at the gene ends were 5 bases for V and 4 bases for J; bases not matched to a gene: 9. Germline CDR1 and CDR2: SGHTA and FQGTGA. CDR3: CASSGRQGHGTGELFF. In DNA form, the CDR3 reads TGTGCCAGCAGCGGAAGACAGGGGCACGGCACCGGGGAGCTGTTTTTT.

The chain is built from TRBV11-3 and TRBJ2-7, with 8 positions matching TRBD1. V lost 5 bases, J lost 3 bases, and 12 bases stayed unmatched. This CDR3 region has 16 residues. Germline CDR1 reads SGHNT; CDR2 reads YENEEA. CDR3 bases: TGTGCCAGCAGCCAACTCCGACAGGGGAGTTTCTACGAGCAGTACTTC. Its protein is CASSQLRQGSFYEQYF.

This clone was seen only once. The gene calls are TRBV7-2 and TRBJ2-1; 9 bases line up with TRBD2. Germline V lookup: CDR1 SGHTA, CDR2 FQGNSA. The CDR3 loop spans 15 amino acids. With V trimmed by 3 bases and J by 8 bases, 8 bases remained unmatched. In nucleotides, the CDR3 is TGTGCCAGCAGCTTGCTAGCGGGACAAGACTATGAGCAGTTCTTC. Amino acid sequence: CASSLLAGQDYEQFF.

The CDR3, as DNA: TGTGCCAGTACCGCGAAACGGACAGGGGCGGGTGAAGCTTTCTTT. Protein product: CASTAKRTGAGEAFF. The gene calls are TRBV19 and TRBJ1-1; 9 bases map to TRBD1. Germline CDR1 LNHDA, CDR2 SQIVND (reference sequence). This CDR3 has 15 residues. V shed 7 bases and J 7 bases; nucleotides not matched to a gene: 13. The variable domain in full, with the rest retrieved from reference TRBV19 and TRBJ1-1, is DGGITQSPKYLFRKEGQNVTLSCEQNLNHDAMYWYRQDPGQGLRLIYYSQIVNDFQKGDIAEGYSVSREKKESFPLTVTSAQKNPTAFYLCASTAKRTGAGEAFFGQGTRLTVV.

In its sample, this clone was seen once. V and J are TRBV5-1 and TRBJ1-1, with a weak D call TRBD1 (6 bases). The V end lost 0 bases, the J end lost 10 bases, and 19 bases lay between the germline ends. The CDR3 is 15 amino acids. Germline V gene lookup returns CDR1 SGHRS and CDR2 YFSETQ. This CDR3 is CASSLVGSQGRGAFF. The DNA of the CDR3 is TGCGCCAGCAGCTTGGTGGGGTCGCAGGGGCGAGGAGCTTTCTTT.

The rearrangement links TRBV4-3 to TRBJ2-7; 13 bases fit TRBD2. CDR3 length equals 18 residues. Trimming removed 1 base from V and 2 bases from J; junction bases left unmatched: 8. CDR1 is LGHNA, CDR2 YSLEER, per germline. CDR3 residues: CASSQVRTSGSSPYEQYF. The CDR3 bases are TGCGCCAGCAGCCAAGTTCGGACTAGCGGGAGTTCGCCCTACGAGCAGTACTTC.